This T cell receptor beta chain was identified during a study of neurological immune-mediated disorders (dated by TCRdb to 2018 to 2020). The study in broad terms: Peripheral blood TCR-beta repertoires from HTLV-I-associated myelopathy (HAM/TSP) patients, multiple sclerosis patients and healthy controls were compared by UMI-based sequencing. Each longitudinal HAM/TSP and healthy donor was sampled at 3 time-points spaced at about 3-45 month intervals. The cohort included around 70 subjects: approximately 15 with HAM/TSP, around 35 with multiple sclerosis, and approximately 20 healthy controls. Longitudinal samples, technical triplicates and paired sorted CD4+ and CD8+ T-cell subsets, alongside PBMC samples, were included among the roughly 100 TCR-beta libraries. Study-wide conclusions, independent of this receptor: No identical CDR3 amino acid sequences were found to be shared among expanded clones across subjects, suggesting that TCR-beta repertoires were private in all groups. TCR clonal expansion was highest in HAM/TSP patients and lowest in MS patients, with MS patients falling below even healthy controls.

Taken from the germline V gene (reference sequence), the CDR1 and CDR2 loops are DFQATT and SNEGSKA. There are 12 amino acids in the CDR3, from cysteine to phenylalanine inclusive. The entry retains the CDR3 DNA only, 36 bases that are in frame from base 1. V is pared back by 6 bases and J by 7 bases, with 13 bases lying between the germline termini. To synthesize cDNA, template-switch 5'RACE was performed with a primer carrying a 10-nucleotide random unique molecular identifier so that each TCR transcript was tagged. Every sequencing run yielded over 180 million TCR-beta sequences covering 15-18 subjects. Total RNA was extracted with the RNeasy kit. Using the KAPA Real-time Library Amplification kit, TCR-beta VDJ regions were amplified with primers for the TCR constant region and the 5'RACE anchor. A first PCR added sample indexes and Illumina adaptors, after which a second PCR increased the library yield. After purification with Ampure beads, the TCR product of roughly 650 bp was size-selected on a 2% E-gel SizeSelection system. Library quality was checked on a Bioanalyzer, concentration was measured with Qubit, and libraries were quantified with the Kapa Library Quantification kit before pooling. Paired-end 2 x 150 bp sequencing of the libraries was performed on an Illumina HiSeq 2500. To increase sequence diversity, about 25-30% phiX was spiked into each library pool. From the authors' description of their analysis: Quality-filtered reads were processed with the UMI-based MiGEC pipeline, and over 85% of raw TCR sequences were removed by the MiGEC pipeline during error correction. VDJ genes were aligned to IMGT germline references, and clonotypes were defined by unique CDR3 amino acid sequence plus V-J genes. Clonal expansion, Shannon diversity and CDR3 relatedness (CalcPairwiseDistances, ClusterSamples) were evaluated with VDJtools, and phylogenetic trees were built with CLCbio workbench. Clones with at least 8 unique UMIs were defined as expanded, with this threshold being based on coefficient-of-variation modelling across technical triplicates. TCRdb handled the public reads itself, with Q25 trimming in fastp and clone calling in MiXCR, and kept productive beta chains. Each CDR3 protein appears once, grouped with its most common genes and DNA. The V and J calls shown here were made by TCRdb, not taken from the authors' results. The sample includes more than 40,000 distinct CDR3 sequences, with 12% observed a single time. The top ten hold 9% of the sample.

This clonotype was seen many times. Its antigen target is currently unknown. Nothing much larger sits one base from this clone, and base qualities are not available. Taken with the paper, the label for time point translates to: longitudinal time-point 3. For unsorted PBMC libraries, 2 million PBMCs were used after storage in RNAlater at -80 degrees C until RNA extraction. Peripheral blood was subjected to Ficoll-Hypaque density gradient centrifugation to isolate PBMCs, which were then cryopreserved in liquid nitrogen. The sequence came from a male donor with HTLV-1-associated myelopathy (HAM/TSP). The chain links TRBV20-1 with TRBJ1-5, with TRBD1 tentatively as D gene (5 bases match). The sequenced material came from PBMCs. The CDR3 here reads CSARTGGQPQHF. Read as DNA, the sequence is TGCAGTGCAAGGACCGGGGGGCAGCCCCAGCATTTT.